This entry features one TCR beta chain sequence. The specificity of this receptor is unknown. No base qualities exist here, and no much larger clone lies one base off it. Patients with a history of autoimmune disease or receiving systemic immunosuppression were excluded from the trial. In every dose cohort, peripheral blood was drawn for TCR sequencing at baseline, cycle 4 day 1, and cycle 7 day 1. Samples came from an open-label, multicenter, first-in-human phase I dose-escalation trial of ivuxolimab. Adults with locally advanced or metastatic head and neck squamous cell, hepatocellular, melanoma or renal cell carcinoma were enrolled in the trial. Before TCR sequencing, CD4+ T cells and CD8+ T cells were sorted from peripheral blood as separate populations. V gives up 5 bases and J gives up 6 bases, and the segment between their germline ends measures 12 bases. From the cysteine through the phenylalanine, the CDR3 covers 13 amino acids. Of the read, only the CDR3 DNA is kept; its 39 bases are in frame from base 1. From the germline V gene, CDR1 is MDHEN and CDR2 is SYDVKM.

This sample is drawn from a study of OX40 agonist ivuxolimab in advanced cancers. Regarding the complete study: Ivuxolimab was a fully human IgG2 agonistic monoclonal antibody targeting the costimulatory receptor OX40 (CD134). Intravenous ivuxolimab was administered to patients every 2 weeks at six dose levels: 0.01, 0.1, 0.3, 1.5, 3 and 10 mg/kg. Among the approximately 50 dose-escalation patients, about 19 had hepatocellular carcinoma, approximately 15 melanoma, 9 renal cell carcinoma and 9 head and neck cancer. A male proportion of 75% to 85% and a mean age of roughly 58 years, ranging from roughly 20 to 80, were recorded for the dose-escalation cohort. Prior anti-PD-1, anti-PD-L1 or anti-CTLA-4 therapy was permitted, and checkpoint inhibitors had been received by 30% to 40% of dose-escalation patients. Partial responses occurred in three dose-escalation patients, of whom one had hepatocellular carcinoma and two had cutaneous melanoma. Peripheral TCRbeta sequencing aimed to test whether ivuxolimab altered TCR sequence diversity and caused clonal T-cell expansion. The monotherapy dose-escalation portion (N = 52 patients) of the phase I ivuxolimab trial is reported in the paper. Overall study outcomes, separate from this receptor: In the 0.1-3.0 mg/kg groups, partial responders had among the lowest normalized peripheral clonal expansion, particularly in CD8+ T cells. At doses of 0.1 to 3.0 mg/kg, clonal expansion of both CD4+ and CD8+ T cells in blood was seen between baseline and week 6. Antigen specificity was not determined for the clonally expanded peripheral T cells. Low levels of normalized T-cell clonal expansion were also seen in some patients who did not respond. After ivuxolimab, more expanded clones were found on average in CD8+ T cells than in CD4+ T cells.

Genomic DNA was extracted from sorted cells for sequencing of the TCRbeta CDR3 region. TCRbeta CDR3 regions were sequenced using the immunoSEQ Assay. As stored in TCRdb, this immuneACCESS dataset retains in-frame rearrangements with V and J assigned. A fraction of the clones does not appear; measured against another copy, unresolved V genes explain less than half of the discrepancy, and the remainder lacks a known reason. The sample table lists roughly 100,000 clones, 85% to 95% of them with a count of one. About 0.27% of the sample goes to the ten largest clones. The chain joins TRBV28 to TRBJ2-3, with no confident D gene call. This sequence was found in an adult with an advanced solid tumor such as melanoma, head and neck, liver or kidney cancer. Source: CD4+ or CD8+ T cells sorted from blood, taken in a trial of the OX40 agonist ivuxolimab. The nucleotide sequence reads TGTGCCAGCAGTCGAACACCGGAGGATACGCAGTATTTT. The encoded protein is CASSRTPEDTQYF.